This T cell receptor (beta chain) emerged from a study of OX40 agonist ivuxolimab in advanced cancers. Study information: Two patients with cutaneous melanoma and one with hepatocellular carcinoma, three in total, showed partial responses.

On this clone: What it binds is not known.

CDR1 and CDR2 (germline): SGHAT, FQNNGV. This CDR3 is built from 19 residues. The J segment lost 2 bases and the V segment lost 2 bases, leaving 14 bases of the junction unmatched. Data came from immunoSEQ multiplex PCR; TCRdb stores just in-frame clones and leaves some out. In the table there are around 40,000 clones, approximately 80% of which are singletons. Notes on the study in general: CD4+ T cells averaged fewer expanded clones than CD8+ T cells. At 0.1 to 3.0 mg/kg and by week 6, clonal expansion occurred in CD4+ and CD8+ blood T cells.

The specimen comprised CD4+ or CD8+ T cells sorted from blood, sampled in a trial of the OX40 agonist ivuxolimab. This TCR came from an adult with an advanced solid tumor such as melanoma, head and neck, liver or kidney cancer. The chain combines TRBV11-2 with TRBJ2-1; the match to TRBD2 covers 8 bases. DNA for the CDR3: TGTGCCAGCAGCTTAAGAGTTAATAGGGGACTAGAGACCTACAATGAGCAGTTCTTC. Encoded protein: CASSLRVNRGLETYNEQFF.